This T cell receptor (beta chain) appears in the sequencing data of a study of human T cells and chemical hapten exposure. Study-level information: Upper-back patch tests with 0.01% DPC were read at 6 days. Overall study results and limits: The number of TCRs over 1 in 1000 frequency stayed unchanged after DPC.

The time point is: patch test 1, 2 weeks after DPC sensitization. Treatment specified: therapeutic diphenylcyclopropenone sensitization with weekly scalp DPC. This CDR3 contains 14 residues. The V gene's germline CDR1 is SGDLS and CDR2 YYNGEE. Trimming cost V 0 bases and J 2 bases, with 9 bases left between them. This clonotype came up many times. Its matching antigen is unknown. TCRdb called the RACE reads again in MiXCR, with one record for every CDR3 protein. The sample holds about 380,000 distinct CDR3 sequences, 4.8% seen once. This TCR was recovered from a woman aged 45-65 years with alopecia areata. Some clones in this sample may be carry-over from other donors' samples. The sequenced sample was whole blood, obtained in connection with sensitization to the hapten diphenylcyclopropenone (DPC). The rearrangement links TRBV9 to TRBJ2-7, with D perhaps TRBD1 or TRBD2 (5 bases each). CDR3 residues: CASSVASGPYEQYF. The CDR3 coding sequence is TGTGCCAGCAGCGTAGCGTCGGGACCCTACGAGCAGTACTTC.